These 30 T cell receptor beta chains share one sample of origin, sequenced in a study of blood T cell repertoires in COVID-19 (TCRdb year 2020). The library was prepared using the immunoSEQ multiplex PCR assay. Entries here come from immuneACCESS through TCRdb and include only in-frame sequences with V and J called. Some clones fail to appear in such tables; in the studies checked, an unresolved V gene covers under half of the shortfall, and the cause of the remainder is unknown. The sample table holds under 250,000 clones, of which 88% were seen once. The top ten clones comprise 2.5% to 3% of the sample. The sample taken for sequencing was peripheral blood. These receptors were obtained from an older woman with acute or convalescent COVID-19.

In nucleotides, the CDR3 is TGCGCCAGCAGCTTGCCGGGAAAGGACACCGGGGAGCTGTTTTTT. It yields the protein CASSLPGKDTGELFF. V usage is TRBV5-1 and J usage is TRBJ2-2; tentatively, D is TRBD2 (5 bases). V was shortened by 1 base and J by 3 bases, with 10 bases between the two germline ends. The CDR3 contains 15 residues. CDR1 and CDR2 from the germline V gene are SGHRS and YFSETQ.

CDR3 in DNA: TGTGCCAGCAGTCTCCGGGACAGGGCCGCAGATACGCAGTATTTT. Translated, it gives CASSLRDRAADTQYF. This sequence joins TRBV6-5 and TRBJ2-3, with 9 positions matching TRBD1. CDR3 length: 15 amino acids. Germline CDR1 and CDR2: MNHEY and SVGAGI. The junction had 7 bases not matched to a gene; V was cut back by 5 bases and J by 4 bases.

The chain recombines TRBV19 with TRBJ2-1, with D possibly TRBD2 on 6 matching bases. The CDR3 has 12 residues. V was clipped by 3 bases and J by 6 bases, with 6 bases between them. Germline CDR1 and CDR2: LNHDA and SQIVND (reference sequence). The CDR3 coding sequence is TGTGCCAGTAGTATCGGGGGCAATGAGCAGTTCTTC. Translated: CASSIGGNEQFF. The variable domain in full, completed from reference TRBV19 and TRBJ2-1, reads DGGITQSPKYLFRKEGQNVTLSCEQNLNHDAMYWYRQDPGQGLRLIYYSQIVNDFQKGDIAEGYSVSREKKESFPLTVTSAQKNPTAFYLCASSIGGNEQFFGPGTRLTVL.

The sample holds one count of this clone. The CDR3 spells CASSVSRYNSPLHF. The CDR3 DNA is TGTGCCAGCAGTGTGTCGAGGTATAATTCACCCCTCCACTTT. The chain is built from TRBV25-1 and TRBJ1-6; D is unclear. V was trimmed by 4 bases and J by 4 bases, leaving 8 bases between them. Germline CDR1 is MGHDK and CDR2 is SYGVNS. This CDR3 has 14 residues. Supplemented by reference TRBV25-1 and TRBJ1-6, the full variable domain reads EADIYQTPRYLVIGTGKKITLECSQTMGHDKMYWYQQDPGMELHLIHYSYGVNSTEKGDLSSESTVSRIRTEHFPLTLESARPSHTSQYLCASSVSRYNSPLHFGNGTRLTVT.

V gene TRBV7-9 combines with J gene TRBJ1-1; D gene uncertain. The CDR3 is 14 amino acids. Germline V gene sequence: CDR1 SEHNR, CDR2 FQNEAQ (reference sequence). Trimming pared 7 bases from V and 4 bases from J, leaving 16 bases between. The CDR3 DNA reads TGTGCCAGCACAAAGCGGGGTGTCGGCACTGAAGCTTTCTTT. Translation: CASTKRGVGTEAFF.

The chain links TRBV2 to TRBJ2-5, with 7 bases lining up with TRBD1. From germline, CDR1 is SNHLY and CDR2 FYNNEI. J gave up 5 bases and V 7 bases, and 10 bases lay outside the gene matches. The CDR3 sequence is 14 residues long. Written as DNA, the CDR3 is TGTGCCAGCACATTAACAGGGGTGATTGAGACCCAGTACTTC. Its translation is CASTLTGVIETQYF.

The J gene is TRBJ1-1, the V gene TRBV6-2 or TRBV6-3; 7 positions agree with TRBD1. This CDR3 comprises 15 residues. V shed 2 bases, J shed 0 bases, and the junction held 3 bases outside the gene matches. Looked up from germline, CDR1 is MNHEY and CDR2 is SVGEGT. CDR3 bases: TGTGCCAGCAGTTACCCTGGGACAGTGAACACTGAAGCTTTCTTT. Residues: CASSYPGTVNTEAFF.

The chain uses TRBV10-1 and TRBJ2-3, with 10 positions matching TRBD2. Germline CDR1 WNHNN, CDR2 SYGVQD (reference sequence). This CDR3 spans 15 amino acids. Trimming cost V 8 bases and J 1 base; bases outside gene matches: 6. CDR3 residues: CASPETSGRTDTQYF. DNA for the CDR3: TGCGCCAGCCCTGAGACTAGCGGGCGCACAGATACGCAGTATTTT.

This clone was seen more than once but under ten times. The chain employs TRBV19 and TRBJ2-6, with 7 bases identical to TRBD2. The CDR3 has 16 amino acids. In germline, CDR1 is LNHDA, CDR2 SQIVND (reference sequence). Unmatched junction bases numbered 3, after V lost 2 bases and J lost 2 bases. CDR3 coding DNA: TGTGCCAGTAGTATATCAGGGAGGGCTGGGGCCAACGTCCTGACTTTC. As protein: CASSISGRAGANVLTF. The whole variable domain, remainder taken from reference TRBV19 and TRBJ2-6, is DGGITQSPKYLFRKEGQNVTLSCEQNLNHDAMYWYRQDPGQGLRLIYYSQIVNDFQKGDIAEGYSVSREKKESFPLTVTSAQKNPTAFYLCASSISGRAGANVLTFGAGSRLTVL.

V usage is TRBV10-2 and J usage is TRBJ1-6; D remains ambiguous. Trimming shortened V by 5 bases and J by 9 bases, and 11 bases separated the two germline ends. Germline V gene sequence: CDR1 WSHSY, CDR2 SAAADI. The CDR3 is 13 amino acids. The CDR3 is CASSFDRSSPLHF. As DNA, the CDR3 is TGCGCCAGCAGTTTTGACCGGAGTTCACCCCTCCACTTT.

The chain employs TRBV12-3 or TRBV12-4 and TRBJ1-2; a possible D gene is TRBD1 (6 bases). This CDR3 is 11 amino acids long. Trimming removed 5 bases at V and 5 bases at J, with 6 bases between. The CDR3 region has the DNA TGTGCCAGCAGTGGACAGTATGGCTACACCTTC. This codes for CASSGQYGYTF.

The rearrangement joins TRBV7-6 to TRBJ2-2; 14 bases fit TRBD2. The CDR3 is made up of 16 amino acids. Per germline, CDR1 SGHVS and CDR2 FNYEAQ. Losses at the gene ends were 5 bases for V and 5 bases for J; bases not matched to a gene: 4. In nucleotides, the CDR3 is TGTGCCAGCAGCCCCCGGACTAGCGGGGGGACCGGGGAGCTGTTTTTT. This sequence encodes CASSPRTSGGTGELFF.

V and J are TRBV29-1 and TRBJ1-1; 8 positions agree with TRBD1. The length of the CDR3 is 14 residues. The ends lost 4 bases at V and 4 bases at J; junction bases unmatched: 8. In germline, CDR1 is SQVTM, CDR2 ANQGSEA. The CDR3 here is CSVGPLTGATEAFF. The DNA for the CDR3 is TGCAGCGTTGGTCCCCTGACAGGGGCCACTGAAGCTTTCTTT.

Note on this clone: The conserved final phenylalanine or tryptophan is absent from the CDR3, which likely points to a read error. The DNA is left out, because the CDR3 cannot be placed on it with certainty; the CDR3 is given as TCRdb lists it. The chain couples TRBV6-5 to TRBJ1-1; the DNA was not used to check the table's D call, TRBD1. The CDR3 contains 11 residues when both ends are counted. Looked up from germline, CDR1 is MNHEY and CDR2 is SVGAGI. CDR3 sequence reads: CASSRQGTRVL.

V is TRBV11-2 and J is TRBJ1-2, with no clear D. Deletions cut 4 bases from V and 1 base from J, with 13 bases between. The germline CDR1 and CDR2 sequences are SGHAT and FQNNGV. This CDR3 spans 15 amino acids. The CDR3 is CASSSVEGHNYGYTF. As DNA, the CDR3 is TGTGCCAGCAGCTCTGTTGAGGGCCATAACTATGGCTACACCTTC.

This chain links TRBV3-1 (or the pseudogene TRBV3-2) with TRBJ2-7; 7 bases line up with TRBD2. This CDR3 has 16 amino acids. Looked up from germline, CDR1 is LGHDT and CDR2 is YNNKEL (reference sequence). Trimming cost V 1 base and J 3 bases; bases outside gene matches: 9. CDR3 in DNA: TGTGCCAGCAGCCAAGGACTAGCTCGCCAGAACTACGAGCAGTACTTC. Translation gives CASSQGLARQNYEQYF.

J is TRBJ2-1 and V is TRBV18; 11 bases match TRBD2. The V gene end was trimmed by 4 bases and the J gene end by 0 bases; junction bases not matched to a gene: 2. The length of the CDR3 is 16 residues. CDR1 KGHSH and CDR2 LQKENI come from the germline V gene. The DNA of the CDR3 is TGTGCCAGCTCACTAACTAGCGGGGGCTCCTACAATGAGCAGTTCTTC. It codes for CASSLTSGGSYNEQFF.

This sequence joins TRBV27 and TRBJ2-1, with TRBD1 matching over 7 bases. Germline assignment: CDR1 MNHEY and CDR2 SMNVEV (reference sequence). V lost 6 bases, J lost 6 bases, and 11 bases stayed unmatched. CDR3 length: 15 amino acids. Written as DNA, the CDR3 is TGTGCCAGCAGGATACACGGGACAGTGATCAATGAGCAGTTCTTC. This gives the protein CASRIHGTVINEQFF.

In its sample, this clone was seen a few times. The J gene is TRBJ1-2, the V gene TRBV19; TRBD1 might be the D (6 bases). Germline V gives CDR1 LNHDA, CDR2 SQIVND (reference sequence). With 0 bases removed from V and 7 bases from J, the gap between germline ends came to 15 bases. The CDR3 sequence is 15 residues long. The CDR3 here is CASSIDLRVQGGYTF. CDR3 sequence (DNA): TGTGCCAGTAGTATAGATCTCCGAGTACAGGGTGGCTACACCTTC.

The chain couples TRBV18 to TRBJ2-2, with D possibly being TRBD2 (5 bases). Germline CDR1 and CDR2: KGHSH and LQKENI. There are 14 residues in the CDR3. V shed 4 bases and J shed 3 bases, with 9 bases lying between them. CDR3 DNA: TGTGCCAGCTCACGGGAGTCCCACACCGGGGAGCTGTTTTTT. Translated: CASSRESHTGELFF.

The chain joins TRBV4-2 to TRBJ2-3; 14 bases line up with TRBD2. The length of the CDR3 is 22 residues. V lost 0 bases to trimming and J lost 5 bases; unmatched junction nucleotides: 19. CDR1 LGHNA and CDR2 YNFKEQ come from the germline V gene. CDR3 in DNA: TGTGCCAGCAGCCAAGATCGAGCACTACCCTTTGGGACTAGCGGGAGTATAGATACGCAGTATTTT. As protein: CASSQDRALPFGTSGSIDTQYF.

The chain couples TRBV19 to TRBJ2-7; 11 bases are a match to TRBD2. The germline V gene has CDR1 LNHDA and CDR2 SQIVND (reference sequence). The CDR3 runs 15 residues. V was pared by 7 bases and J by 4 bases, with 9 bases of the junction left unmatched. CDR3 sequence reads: CASKGTSGNSYEQYF. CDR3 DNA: TGTGCCAGTAAGGGGACTAGCGGCAACTCTTACGAGCAGTACTTC.

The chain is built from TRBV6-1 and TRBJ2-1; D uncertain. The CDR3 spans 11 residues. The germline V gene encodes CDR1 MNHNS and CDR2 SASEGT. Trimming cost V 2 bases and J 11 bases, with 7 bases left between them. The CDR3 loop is CASSESTKQFF. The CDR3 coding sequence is TGTGCCAGCAGTGAAAGCACGAAGCAGTTCTTC.

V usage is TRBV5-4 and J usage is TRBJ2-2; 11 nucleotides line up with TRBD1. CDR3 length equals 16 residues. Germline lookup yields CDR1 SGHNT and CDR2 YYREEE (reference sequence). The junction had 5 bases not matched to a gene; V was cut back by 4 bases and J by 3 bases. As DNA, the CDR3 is TGTGCCAGCAGCATCCGGGACAGGGGGGACACCGGGGAGCTGTTTTTT. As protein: CASSIRDRGDTGELFF.

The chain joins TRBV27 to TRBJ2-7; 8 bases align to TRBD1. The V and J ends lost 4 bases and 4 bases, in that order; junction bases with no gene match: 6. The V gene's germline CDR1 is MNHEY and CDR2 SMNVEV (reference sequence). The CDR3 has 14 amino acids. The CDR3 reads CASSYDRGPYEQYF. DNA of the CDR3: TGTGCCAGCAGTTACGACAGGGGTCCTTACGAGCAGTACTTC.

CDR3 region: CATSRDTFYGTNSGNTIYF. The CDR3 DNA follows: TGTGCCACCAGCAGAGATACTTTCTACGGGACAAACTCTGGAAACACCATATATTTT. The genes are TRBV15 and TRBJ1-3; D is possibly TRBD1 (6 bases). CDR3 length: 19 residues. The V end was cut by 0 bases, the J end by 0 bases, with 18 bases between. Germline-derived CDR1 and CDR2 are LNHNV and YYDKDF (reference sequence).

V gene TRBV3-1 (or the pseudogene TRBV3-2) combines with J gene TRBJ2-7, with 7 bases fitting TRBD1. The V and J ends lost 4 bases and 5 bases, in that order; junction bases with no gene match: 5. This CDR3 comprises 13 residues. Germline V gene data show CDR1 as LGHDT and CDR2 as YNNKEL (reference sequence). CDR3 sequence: CASSPQGVNEQYF. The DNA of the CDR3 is TGTGCCAGCAGCCCTCAGGGGGTCAACGAGCAGTACTTC.

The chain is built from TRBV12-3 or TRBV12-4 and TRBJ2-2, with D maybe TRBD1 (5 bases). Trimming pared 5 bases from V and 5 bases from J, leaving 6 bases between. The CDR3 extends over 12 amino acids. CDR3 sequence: CASSDSTGELFF. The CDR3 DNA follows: TGTGCCAGCAGTGACAGTACCGGGGAGCTGTTTTTT.

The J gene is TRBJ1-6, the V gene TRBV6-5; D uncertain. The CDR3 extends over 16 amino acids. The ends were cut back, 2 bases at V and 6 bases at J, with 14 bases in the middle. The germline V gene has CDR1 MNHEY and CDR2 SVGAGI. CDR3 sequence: CASSYNDATGNSPLHF. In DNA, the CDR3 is TGTGCCAGCAGTTACAATGACGCTACGGGTAATTCACCCCTCCACTTT.

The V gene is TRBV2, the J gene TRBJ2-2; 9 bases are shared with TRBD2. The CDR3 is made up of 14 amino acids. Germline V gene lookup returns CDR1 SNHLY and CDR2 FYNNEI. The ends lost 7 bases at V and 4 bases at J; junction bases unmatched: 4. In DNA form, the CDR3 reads TGTGCCAGCATTAGCGGGAGATCCACCGGGGAGCTGTTTTTT. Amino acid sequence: CASISGRSTGELFF.